The present TCR beta chain was sequenced within a study of blood T cell repertoires in COVID-19. Study context: The analysed material was cDNA or gDNA that came from T cells, B-cell-depleted T cells, or PBMCs.

This clone showed up just a few times. The authors' processing: Reference gene primer amplification gave estimated nucleated cell counts. This table comes from immunoSEQ multiplex PCR, and its TCRdb copy is limited to in-frame clones, with some not included. V, J and clone size are those of that table, while D and trimming were read from the DNA. The data hold some 180,000 clones, with 87% observed a single time. V was shortened by 4 bases and J by 0 bases, with 10 bases between the two germline ends. CDR1 is MGHRA, CDR2 YSYEKL, per germline. The length of the CDR3 is 15 residues. Sequenced material: peripheral blood. The sequence was obtained from a man aged 55-75 years with active or convalescent COVID-19. The chain combines TRBV4-1 with TRBJ1-5, with a possible D match to TRBD1 (5 bases). CDR3 bases: TGCGCCAGCAGCCTGTCCGGGGGTAGCAATCAGCCCCAGCATTTT. Translated: CASSLSGGSNQPQHF.